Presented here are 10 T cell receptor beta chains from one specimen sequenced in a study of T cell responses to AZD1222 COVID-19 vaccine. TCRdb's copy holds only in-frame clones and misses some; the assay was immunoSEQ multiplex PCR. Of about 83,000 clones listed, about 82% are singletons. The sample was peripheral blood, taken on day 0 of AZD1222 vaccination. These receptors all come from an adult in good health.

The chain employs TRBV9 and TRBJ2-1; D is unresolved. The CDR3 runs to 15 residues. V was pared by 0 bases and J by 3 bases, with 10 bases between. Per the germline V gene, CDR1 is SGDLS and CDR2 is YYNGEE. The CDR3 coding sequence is TGTGCCAGCAGCGTAGGTGGCGGAGACTACAATGAGCAGTTCTTC. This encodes CASSVGGGDYNEQFF.

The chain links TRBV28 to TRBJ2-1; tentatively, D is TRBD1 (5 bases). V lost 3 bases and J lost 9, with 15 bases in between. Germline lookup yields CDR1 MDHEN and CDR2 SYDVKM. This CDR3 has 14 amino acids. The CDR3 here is CASSLSAGRAEQFF. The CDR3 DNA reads TGTGCCAGCAGTTTGTCGGCAGGGCGAGCTGAGCAGTTCTTC.

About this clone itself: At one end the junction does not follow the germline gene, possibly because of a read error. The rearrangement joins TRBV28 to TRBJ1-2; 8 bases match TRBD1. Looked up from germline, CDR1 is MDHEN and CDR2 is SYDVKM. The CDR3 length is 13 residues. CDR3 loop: CASSRYAGQGGAF. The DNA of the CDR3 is TGTGCCAGCAGTCGATATGCCGGACAGGGTGGCGCCTTC.

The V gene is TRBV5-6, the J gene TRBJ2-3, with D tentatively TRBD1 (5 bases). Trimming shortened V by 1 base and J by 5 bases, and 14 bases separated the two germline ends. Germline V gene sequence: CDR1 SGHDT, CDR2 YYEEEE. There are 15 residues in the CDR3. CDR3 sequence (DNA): TGTGCCAGCAGCTTGCAGGGCCTATGGGGAGATACGCAGTATTTT. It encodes CASSLQGLWGDTQYF.

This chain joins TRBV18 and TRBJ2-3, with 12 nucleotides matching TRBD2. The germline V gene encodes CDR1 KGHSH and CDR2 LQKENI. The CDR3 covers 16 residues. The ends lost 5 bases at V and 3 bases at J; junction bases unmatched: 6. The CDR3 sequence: CASSERLAGATDTQYF. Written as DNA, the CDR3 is TGTGCCAGCTCAGAGCGACTAGCGGGAGCGACAGATACGCAGTATTTT.

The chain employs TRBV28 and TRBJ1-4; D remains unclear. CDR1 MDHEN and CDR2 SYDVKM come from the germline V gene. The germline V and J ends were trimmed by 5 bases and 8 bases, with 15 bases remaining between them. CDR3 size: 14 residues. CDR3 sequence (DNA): TGTGCCAGCAGTACCGGAACTCCGCGGGAAAAACTGTTTTTT. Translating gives CASSTGTPREKLFF.

The CDR3 DNA reads TGTGCCAGCAGCTTTAAGGGACAGGGTGTCCGCGAGCAGTACTTC. Encoded protein: CASSFKGQGVREQYF. The chain links TRBV5-4 to TRBJ2-7; 9 nucleotides agree with TRBD1. Unmatched junction bases numbered 9, after V lost 2 bases and J lost 6 bases. Per the germline V gene, CDR1 is SGHNT and CDR2 is YYREEE (reference sequence). CDR3 size: 15 residues.

This chain's CDR3 is CASSPGGLAGSERYNEQFF. The CDR3 nucleotides are TGTGCCAGCAGTCCGGGGGGACTAGCGGGTAGCGAGAGGTACAATGAGCAGTTCTTC. The V gene is TRBV7-6, the J gene TRBJ2-1; 12 nucleotides agree with TRBD2. This CDR3 has 19 amino acids. V shed 6 bases, J shed 4 bases, and the junction held 16 bases outside the gene matches. The germline V gene encodes CDR1 SGHVS and CDR2 FNYEAQ.

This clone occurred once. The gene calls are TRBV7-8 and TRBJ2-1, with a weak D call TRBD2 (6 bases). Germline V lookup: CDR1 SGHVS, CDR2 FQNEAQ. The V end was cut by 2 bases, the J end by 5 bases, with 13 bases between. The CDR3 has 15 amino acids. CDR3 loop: CASSLLAGSHNEQFF. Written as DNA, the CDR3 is TGTGCCAGCAGCTTACTTGCGGGGAGCCACAATGAGCAGTTCTTC.

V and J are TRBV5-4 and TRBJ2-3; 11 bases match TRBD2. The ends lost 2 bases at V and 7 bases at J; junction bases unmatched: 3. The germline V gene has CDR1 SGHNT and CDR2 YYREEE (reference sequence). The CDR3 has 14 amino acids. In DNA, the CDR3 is TGTGCCAGCAGCTTTAGCGGGGGGGCCTATACGCAGTATTTT. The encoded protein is CASSFSGGAYTQYF.